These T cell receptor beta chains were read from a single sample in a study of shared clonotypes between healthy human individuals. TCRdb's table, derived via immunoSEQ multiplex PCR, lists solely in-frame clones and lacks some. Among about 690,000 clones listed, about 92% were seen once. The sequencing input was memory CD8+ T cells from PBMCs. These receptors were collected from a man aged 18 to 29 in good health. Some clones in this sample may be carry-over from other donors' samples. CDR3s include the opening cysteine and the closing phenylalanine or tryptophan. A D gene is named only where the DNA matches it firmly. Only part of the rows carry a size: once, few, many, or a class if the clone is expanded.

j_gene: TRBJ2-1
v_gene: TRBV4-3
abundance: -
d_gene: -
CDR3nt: TGCGCCAGCAGCCCCGTCTGGGGGGCTGAAGACAATGAGCAGTTCTTC
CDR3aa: CASSPVWGAEDNEQFF

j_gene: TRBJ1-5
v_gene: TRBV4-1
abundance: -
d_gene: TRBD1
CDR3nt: TGCGCCAGCAGCCAAGTTGGGACAGGGAATCAGCCCCAGCATTTT
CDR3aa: CASSQVGTGNQPQHF

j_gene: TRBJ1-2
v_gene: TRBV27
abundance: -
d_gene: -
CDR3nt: TGTGCCAGCAGTTTCGGCAGCTATGGCTACACCTTC
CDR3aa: CASSFGSYGYTF

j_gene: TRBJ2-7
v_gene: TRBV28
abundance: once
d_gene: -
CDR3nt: TGTGCCAGCAACCCGGGACACGACGGCCACGAGCAGTACTTC
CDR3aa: CASNPGHDGHEQYF

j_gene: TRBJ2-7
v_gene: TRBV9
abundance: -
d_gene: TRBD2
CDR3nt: TGTGCCAGCAGCGTAGCGCCTAGCGGGAGCTACGAGCAGTACTTC
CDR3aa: CASSVAPSGSYEQYF

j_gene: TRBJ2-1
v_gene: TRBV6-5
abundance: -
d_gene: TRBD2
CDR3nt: TGTGCCAGCAGTTCCGGGAGGATTTGGAATGAGCAGTTCTTC
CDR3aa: CASSSGRIWNEQFF

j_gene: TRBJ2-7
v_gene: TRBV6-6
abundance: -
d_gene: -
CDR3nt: TGTGCCAGCCGGGCGGGGGAGCAGTACTTC
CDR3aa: CASRAGEQYF

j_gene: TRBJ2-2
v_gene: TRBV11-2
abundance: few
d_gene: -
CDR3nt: TGTGCCAGCAGATCCCCTGGTCGGGGCGGGGAGCTGTTTTTT
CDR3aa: CASRSPGRGGELFF

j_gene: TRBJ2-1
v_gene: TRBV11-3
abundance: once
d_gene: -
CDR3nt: TGTGCCAGCAGCTTCTGGGACAATGAGCAGTTCTTC
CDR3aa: CASSFWDNEQFF

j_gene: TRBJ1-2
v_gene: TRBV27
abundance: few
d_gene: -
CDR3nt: TGTGCCAGCAGTTTCGGACGATCCTATGGCTACACCTTC
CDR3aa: CASSFGRSYGYTF

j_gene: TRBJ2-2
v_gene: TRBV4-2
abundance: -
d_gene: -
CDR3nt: TGTGCCAGCAGCCAAGTGAATTTTACTCCAGAGCCCGGGGAGCTGTTTTTT
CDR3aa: CASSQVNFTPEPGELFF

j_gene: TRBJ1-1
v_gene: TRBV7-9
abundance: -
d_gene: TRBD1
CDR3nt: TGTGCCAGCAGCTTCCTGACAGGGCTTCTGGTGAACACTGAAGCTTTCTTT
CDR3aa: CASSFLTGLLVNTEAFF

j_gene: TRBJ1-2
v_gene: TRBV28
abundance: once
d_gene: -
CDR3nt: TGTGCCAGCAGCCCCCGGACGGACATCTCCTATGGCTACACCTTC
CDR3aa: CASSPRTDISYGYTF

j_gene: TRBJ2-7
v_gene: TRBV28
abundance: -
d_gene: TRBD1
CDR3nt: TGTGCCACCGTGGACAGGATGAGGGACGAGCAGTACTTC
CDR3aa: CATVDRMRDEQYF

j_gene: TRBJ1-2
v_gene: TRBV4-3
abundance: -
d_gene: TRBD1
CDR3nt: TGCGCCAGCAGCCCCAGCTCCGGGACAGGGTATGGCTACACCTTC
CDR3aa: CASSPSSGTGYGYTF

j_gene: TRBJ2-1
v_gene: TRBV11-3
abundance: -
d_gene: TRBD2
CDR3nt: TGTGCCAGCAGTCAGAGCCTCGGACTAGCGGGAAGCTCCTACAATGAGCAGTTCTTC
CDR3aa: CASSQSLGLAGSSYNEQFF

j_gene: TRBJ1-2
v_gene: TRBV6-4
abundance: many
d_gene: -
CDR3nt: TGTGCCAGCAGTGAAGCGCTTCGGGTTAACTATGGCTACACCTTC
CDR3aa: CASSEALRVNYGYTF

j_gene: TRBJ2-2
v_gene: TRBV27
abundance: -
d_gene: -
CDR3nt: TGTGCCAGCAGTTTCAGTATGGGAACCGGGGAGCTGTTTTTT
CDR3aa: CASSFSMGTGELFF

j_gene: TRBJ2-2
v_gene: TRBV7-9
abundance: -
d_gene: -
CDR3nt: TGTGCCAGCAGCTTTTCCTACACCGGGGAGCTGTTTTTT
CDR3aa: CASSFSYTGELFF

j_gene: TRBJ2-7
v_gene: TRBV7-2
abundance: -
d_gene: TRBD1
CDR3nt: TGTGCCAGCAGCTTAAGGGACAGACCCTACGAGCAGTACTTC
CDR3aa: CASSLRDRPYEQYF

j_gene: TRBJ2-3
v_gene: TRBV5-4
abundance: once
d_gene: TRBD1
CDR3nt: TGTGCCAGCAGCTTCAGGGACAGACTCACAGATACGCAGTATTTT
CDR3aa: CASSFRDRLTDTQYF

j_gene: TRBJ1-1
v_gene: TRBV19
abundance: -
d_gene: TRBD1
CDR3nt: TGTGCCAGTAGTATTCTAGGACAGGCGAACACTGAAGCTTTCTTT
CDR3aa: CASSILGQANTEAFF

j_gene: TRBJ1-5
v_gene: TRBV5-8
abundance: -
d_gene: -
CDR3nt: TGTGCCAGCAGCTGGACCAATCAGCCCCAGCATTTT
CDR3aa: CASSWTNQPQHF

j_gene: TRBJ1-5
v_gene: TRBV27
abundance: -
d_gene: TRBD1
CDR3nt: TGTGCCAGCAGGCCAGGGACAGGCTATCAGCCCCAGCATTTT
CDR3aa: CASRPGTGYQPQHF

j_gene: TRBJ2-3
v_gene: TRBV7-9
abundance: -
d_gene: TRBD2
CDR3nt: TGTGCCAGCAGCCCACGACTAGCGGAAGCCACAGATACGCAGTATTTT
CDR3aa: CASSPRLAEATDTQYF

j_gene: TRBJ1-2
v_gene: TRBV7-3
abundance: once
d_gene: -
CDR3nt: TGTGCCACATGGACCGGGATCTATGGCTACACCTTC
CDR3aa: CATWTGIYGYTF

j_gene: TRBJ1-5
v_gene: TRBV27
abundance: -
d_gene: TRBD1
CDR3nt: TGTGCCAGCAGAACCACAGGGGGCTCCCAGCCCCAGCATTTT
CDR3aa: CASRTTGGSQPQHF

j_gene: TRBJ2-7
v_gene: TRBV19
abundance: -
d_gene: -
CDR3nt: TGTGCCAGTAGCCAAGGGCCTCGGGAGCAGTACTTC
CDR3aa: CASSQGPREQYF

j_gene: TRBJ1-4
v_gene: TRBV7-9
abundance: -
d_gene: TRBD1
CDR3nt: TGTGCCAGCAGCTTAGGGGGACAGGAGATGTTTTTT
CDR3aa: CASSLGGQEMFF

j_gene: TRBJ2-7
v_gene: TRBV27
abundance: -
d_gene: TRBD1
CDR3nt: TGTGCCAGCAGCTGGACAGGGGCCACCAGCGAGCAGTACTTC
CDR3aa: CASSWTGATSEQYF

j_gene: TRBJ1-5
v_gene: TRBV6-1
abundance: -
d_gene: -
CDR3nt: TGTGCCTCTAGACGGAGCAATCAGCCCCAGCATTTT
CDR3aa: CASRRSNQPQHF

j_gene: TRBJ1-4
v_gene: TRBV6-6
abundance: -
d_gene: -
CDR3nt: TGTGCCAGCAGTTACTCCCTCGGTTGGGAAAAACTGTTTTTT
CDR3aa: CASSYSLGWEKLFF

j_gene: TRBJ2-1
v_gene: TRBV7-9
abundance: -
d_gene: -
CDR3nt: TGTGCCAGCCGCCATGTGGCGGGACCGTACAATGAGCAGTTCTTC
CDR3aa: CASRHVAGPYNEQFF

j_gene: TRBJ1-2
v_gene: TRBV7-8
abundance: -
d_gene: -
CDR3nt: TGTGCCATATCCGGTGGCGGCTATGGCTACACCTTC
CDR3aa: CAISGGGYGYTF

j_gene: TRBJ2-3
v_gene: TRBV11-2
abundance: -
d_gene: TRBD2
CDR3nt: TGTGCCAGCAGCTTAGGGACTAGCGGGATAGTGACAGATACGCAGTATTTT
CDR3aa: CASSLGTSGIVTDTQYF

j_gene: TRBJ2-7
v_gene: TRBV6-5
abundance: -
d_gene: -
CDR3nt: TGTGCCAGCAGTGCCGGGACTGGGACCTACGAGCAGTACTTC
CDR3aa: CASSAGTGTYEQYF

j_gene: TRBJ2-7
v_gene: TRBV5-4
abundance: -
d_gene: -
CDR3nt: TGTGCCAGCAGCTTAAGAGCATTTAGCGAGCAGTACTTC
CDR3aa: CASSLRAFSEQYF

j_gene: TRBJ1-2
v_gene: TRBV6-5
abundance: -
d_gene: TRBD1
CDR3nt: TGTGCCAGCAGTTCCCTCATGGACAGGATCTATGGCTACACCTTC
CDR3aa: CASSSLMDRIYGYTF

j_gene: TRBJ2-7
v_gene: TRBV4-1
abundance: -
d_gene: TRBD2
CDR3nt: TGCGCCAGCAGCCAAGATCGGCTAGCGGGGTTCTACGAGCAGTACTTC
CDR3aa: CASSQDRLAGFYEQYF

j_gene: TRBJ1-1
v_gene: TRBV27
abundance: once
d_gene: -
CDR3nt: TGTGCCAGCACTGACCCCGGAAACACTGAAGCTTTCTTT
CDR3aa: CASTDPGNTEAFF

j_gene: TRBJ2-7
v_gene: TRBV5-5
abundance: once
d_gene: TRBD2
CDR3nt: TGTGCCAGCAGCTTCGGGGGGATATACGAGCAGTACTTC
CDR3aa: CASSFGGIYEQYF

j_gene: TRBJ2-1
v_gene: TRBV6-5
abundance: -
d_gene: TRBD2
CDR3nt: TGTGCCAGCAGTTATGGCGGGAGGGCCTACAATGAGCAGTTCTTC
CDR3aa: CASSYGGRAYNEQFF

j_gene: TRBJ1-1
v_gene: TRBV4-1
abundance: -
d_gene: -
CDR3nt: TGCGCCAGCAGCCACGGGGGTGAGTGGACTGAAGCTTTCTTC
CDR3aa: CASSHGGEWTEAFF

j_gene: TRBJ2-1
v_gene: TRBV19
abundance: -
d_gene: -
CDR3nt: TGTGCCAGTAGTTGGTTAGGGTACAATGAGCAGTTCTTC
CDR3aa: CASSWLGYNEQFF

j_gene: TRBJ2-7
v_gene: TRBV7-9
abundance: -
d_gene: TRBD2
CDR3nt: TGTGCCAGCAGCCGGGACGATAGCGGGGACTACGAGCAGTACTTC
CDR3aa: CASSRDDSGDYEQYF

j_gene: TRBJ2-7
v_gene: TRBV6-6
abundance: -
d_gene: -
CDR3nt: TGTGCCAGCTTGTCCGGGGGCTGGGAGCAGTACTTC
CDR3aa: CASLSGGWEQYF

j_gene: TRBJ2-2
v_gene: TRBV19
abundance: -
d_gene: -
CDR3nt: TGTGCCAGTACGGGGGAGAGGACAGCCTCCGGGGAGCTGTTTTTT
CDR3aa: CASTGERTASGELFF

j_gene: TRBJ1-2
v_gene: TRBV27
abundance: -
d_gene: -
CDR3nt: TGTGCCAGCAGTTCCCGCGCCGGGGATGGCTACACCTTC
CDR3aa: CASSSRAGDGYTF

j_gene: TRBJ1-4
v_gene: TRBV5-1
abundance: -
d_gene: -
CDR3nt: TGCGCCAGCAGCCCCCTCTGGGGTAAATATGAAAAACTGTTTTTT
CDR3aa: CASSPLWGKYEKLFF

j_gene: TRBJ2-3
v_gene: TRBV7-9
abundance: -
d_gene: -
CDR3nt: TGTGCCAGCAGCTCCCGGGGTTTTACTAGCACAGATACGCAGTATTTT
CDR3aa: CASSSRGFTSTDTQYF

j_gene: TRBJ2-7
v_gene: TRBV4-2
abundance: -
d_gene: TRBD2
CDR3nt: TGTGCCAGCAGCCAAGTGGGGAGCGGGGTAAGCACCTACGAGCAGTACTTC
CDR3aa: CASSQVGSGVSTYEQYF

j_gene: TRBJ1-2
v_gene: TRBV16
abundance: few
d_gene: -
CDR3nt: TGTGCCAGCAGCCCAGGCGCAAGCTATGGCTACACCTTC
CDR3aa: CASSPGASYGYTF

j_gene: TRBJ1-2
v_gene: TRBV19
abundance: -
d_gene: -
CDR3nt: TGTGCCAGTAGGGCGGGTAACTATGGCTACACCTTC
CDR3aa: CASRAGNYGYTF

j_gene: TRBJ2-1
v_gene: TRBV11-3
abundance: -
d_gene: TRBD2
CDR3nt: TGTGCCAGCAGCTTGCCGACTAGCTCTGAGCAGTTCTTC
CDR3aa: CASSLPTSSEQFF

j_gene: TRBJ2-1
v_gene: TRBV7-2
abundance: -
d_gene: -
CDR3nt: TGTGCCAGCAGCCCGCTAGGTGGCAATGAGCAGTTCTTC
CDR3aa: CASSPLGGNEQFF

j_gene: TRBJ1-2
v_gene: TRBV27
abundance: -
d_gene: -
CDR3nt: TGTGCCAGCACCCCGGGGGGGCCCCGCCCAGGGTATGGCTACACCTTC
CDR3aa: CASTPGGPRPGYGYTF

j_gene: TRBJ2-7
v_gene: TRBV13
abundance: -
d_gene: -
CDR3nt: TGTGCCAGCAGCTTAGGACAGAAAACCTACGAGCAGTACTTC
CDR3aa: CASSLGQKTYEQYF

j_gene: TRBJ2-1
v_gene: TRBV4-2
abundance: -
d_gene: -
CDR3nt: TGTGCCAGCAGCCAAACGAAGGGTTCTCAAGCGTTCTTC
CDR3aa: CASSQTKGSQAFF

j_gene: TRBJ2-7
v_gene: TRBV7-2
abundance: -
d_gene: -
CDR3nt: TGTGCCAGCAGCTTATTACGTAGAAACGAGCAGTACTTC
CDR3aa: CASSLLRRNEQYF